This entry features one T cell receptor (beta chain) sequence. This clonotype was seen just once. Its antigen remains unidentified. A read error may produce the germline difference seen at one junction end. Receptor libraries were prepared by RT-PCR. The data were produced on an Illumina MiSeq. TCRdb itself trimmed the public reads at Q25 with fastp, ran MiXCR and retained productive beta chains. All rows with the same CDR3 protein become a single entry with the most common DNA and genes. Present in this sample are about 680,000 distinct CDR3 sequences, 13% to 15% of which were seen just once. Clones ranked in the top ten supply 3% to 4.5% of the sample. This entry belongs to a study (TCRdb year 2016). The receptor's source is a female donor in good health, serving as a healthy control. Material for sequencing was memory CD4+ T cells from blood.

The CDR3: CSSSLQRLASSYNEQFF. The DNA sequence is as follows: TGTTCCAGCAGCCTCCAGCGACTAGCTTCGTCCTACAATGAGCAGTTCTTC. This chain is built from TRBV5-6 and TRBJ2-1; TRBD2 fits 7 bases in the junction. The CDR3 measures 17 amino acids from cysteine to phenylalanine. The kept DNA is CDR3 alone, 51 bases in frame from the first base. CDR1 SGHDT and CDR2 YYEEEE are derived from the germline V gene.